The 28 T cell receptor beta chains below come from one sample, sequenced in a study of shared clonotypes between healthy human individuals. Using immunoSEQ multiplex PCR, the repertoire was profiled, and TCRdb retains in-frame clones only, with some absent. The sample has about 660,000 clones; about 74% are singletons. The sample consisted of memory CD4+ T cells sorted from blood. Subset in this sample: CD45RA-negative fraction. These receptors were taken from a woman between 25 and 40 years old in good health.

Concerning this clone: An end of the junction differs from the germline gene, which may be a read error. The chain uses TRBV2 and TRBJ1-4; maybe TRBD1 (6 bases). From germline, CDR1 is SNHLY and CDR2 FYNNEI. The CDR3 totals 16 residues. This CDR3 is CATSILPRGANEKLFF. The CDR3 DNA reads TGTGCCACCAGTATCCTACCCAGGGGAGCTAATGAAAAACTGTTTTTT.

The rearrangement joins TRBV29-1 to TRBJ2-2; D is unresolved. From germline, CDR1 is SQVTM and CDR2 ANQGSEA. The V end was cut by 4 bases, the J end by 6 bases, with 12 bases between. CDR3 length: 13 residues. The CDR3 protein is CSVGVSVPGELFF. The CDR3 DNA sequence: TGCAGCGTTGGAGTGTCGGTCCCCGGGGAGCTGTTTTTT.

About this clone: An end of the junction differs from the germline gene, which may be a read error. This chain uses TRBV7-9 with TRBJ2-7; 9 bases map to TRBD1. This CDR3 is built from 12 residues. Per the germline V gene, CDR1 is SEHNR and CDR2 is FQNEAQ (reference sequence). CDR3 DNA sequence: TGTGCCAGCAGCCCACCCGGGACAGGGCCCTTCTTC. It encodes CASSPPGTGPFF.

The chain carries TRBV20-1 and TRBJ2-7; no clear D. The CDR3 is 11 residues long. The V end lost 8 bases, the J end lost 3 bases, and 11 bases lay between the germline ends. The germline gives CDR1 DFQATT, CDR2 SNEGSKA (reference sequence). This CDR3 is CSIGPDYEQYF. CDR3 nucleotide sequence: TGCAGTATTGGTCCCGACTACGAGCAGTACTTC.

In regard to this clone: Other DNA sequences of this sample code for an identical CDR3. The chain recombines TRBV4-1 with TRBJ1-5; D remains unclear. Germline values: CDR1 MGHRA, CDR2 YSYEKL. V was shortened by 0 bases and J by 2 bases, with 5 bases between the two germline ends. This CDR3 spans 14 amino acids. The CDR3 protein is CASSQDGGNQPQHF. CDR3 sequence (DNA): TGCGCCAGCAGCCAAGATGGCGGCAATCAGCCCCAGCATTTT.

The gene calls are TRBV27 and TRBJ1-1; D is possibly TRBD1 (6 bases). V lost 6 bases to trimming and J lost 1 base, with 15 bases between them. Germline V gene lookup returns CDR1 MNHEY and CDR2 SMNVEV (reference sequence). The CDR3 length is 15 residues. CDR3 nucleotide sequence: TGTGCCAGCAGCTCCATCCCACAGGGGAACACTGAAGCTTTCTTT. Protein sequence: CASSSIPQGNTEAFF.

The chain combines TRBV4-1 with TRBJ2-2; the match to TRBD2 covers 12 bases. CDR1 is MGHRA, CDR2 YSYEKL, per germline. CDR3 length: 16 amino acids. J was trimmed by 4 bases and V by 4 bases; bases with no gene match: 4. The CDR3 loop is CASSRLAGGGTGELFF. The DNA for the CDR3 is TGCGCCAGCAGCCGGCTAGCGGGAGGGGGCACCGGGGAGCTGTTTTTT.

The chain couples TRBV12-5 to TRBJ1-1; D not resolved. The germline gives CDR1 LGHNT, CDR2 FRNRAP. This CDR3 region has 11 residues. V lost 5 bases and J lost 8, with 9 bases in between. The CDR3 coding sequence is TGTGCTAGTGGTGACGGCCGGGAAGCTTTCTTT. Translated: CASGDGREAFF.

This clone was seen just once. V usage is TRBV23-1 and J usage is TRBJ2-1, with TRBD2 identical over 7 bases. TRBV23-1 is treated as an ORF (open reading frame) with a function not yet certain. Trimming took 7 bases from V and 3 from J; bases not matched to a gene: 9. The CDR3 is 15 amino acids. The CDR3 sequence is CASKPAGTVYNEQFF. CDR3 coding DNA: TGCGCCAGCAAACCAGCGGGGACCGTCTACAATGAGCAGTTCTTC.

CDR3 residues: CASSRRTSGSNEQFF. CDR3 bases: TGTGCCAGCAGTAGGAGGACTAGCGGGAGTAATGAGCAGTTCTTC. This chain connects TRBV6-5 to TRBJ2-1; 13 nucleotides agree with TRBD2. The germline V gene encodes CDR1 MNHEY and CDR2 SVGAGI. This CDR3 comprises 15 residues. The ends lost 5 bases at V and 7 bases at J; junction bases unmatched: 5.

The J gene is TRBJ2-6, the V gene TRBV28; D may correspond to TRBD1 or TRBD2 (5 bases each). Germline V gene data show CDR1 as MDHEN and CDR2 as SYDVKM. The germline V and J ends were trimmed by 7 bases and 1 base, with 11 bases remaining between them. CDR3 size: 15 residues. The CDR3 DNA reads TGTGCCAGCAATCATGGGGGTTCTGGGGCCAACGTCCTGACTTTC. Protein sequence: CASNHGGSGANVLTF.

The V call is TRBV5-6, the J call TRBJ2-1; 8 positions agree with TRBD1. The CDR3 extends over 16 amino acids. V gave up 1 base and J gave up 4 bases; unmatched junction bases: 7. Germline CDR1 reads SGHDT; CDR2 reads YYEEEE. CDR3 nucleotide sequence: TGTGCCAGCAGCTTGACCGGGACAGGTGGATACAATGAGCAGTTCTTC. It yields the protein CASSLTGTGGYNEQFF.

The V call is TRBV28, the J call TRBJ1-2, with 9 bases identical to TRBD1. The CDR3 is made up of 14 amino acids. V shed 1 base and J 8 bases; nucleotides not matched to a gene: 5. Germline CDR1 MDHEN, CDR2 SYDVKM. The CDR3 sequence: CASSLSGTGPGYTF. The CDR3 nucleotides are TGTGCCAGCAGTTTATCCGGGACAGGGCCGGGCTACACCTTC.

This chain links TRBV7-2 with TRBJ2-3; possible D gene TRBD1, 5 bases. V shed 2 bases and J shed 2 bases, with 11 bases lying between them. This CDR3 is built from 15 residues. CDR1 and CDR2 (germline): SGHTA, FQGNSA. In DNA form, the CDR3 reads TGTGCCAGCAGCTTACAGGGAACTCACACAGATACGCAGTATTTT. Protein: CASSLQGTHTDTQYF.

Written as DNA, the CDR3 is TGTGCCAGCAGTGAATTGTGGGAGGCGCACGAGCAGTACTTC. Protein: CASSELWEAHEQYF. The genes are TRBV2 and TRBJ2-7, with D maybe TRBD2 (6 bases). The CDR3 covers 14 residues. V gave up 2 bases and J gave up 5 bases, with 13 bases separating them. The germline V gene encodes CDR1 SNHLY and CDR2 FYNNEI.

The V call is TRBV19, the J call TRBJ2-1; weak D call: TRBD1 (8 bases). Germline-derived CDR1 and CDR2 are LNHDA and SQIVND (reference sequence). There are 14 residues in the CDR3. The V end was cut by 6 bases, the J end by 8 bases, with 17 bases between. The CDR3: CASSHRGGADEQFF. CDR3 sequence (DNA): TGTGCCAGTAGCCACAGGGGGGGGGCCGATGAGCAGTTCTTC.

The rearrangement joins TRBV4-1 to TRBJ2-1, with 13 bases identical to TRBD2. Trimming at V came to 1 base and at J to 12 bases, leaving 6 bases not matched to a gene. Germline V gene sequence: CDR1 MGHRA, CDR2 YSYEKL. CDR3 length equals 15 residues. DNA of the CDR3: TGCGCCAGCAGCCAAGTGGGACTAGCGGGACTCCTGCAGTTCTTC. This codes for CASSQVGLAGLLQFF.

This clone occurred many times. The rearrangement uses TRBV29-1 and TRBJ1-4; possible D gene TRBD1, 5 bases. The CDR3 sequence is 13 residues long. Trimming removed 6 bases from V and 4 bases from J, with 12 bases in between. Germline CDR1 reads SQVTM; CDR2 reads ANQGSEA. DNA for the CDR3: TGCAGCGTGCGCCGACAGCGTAATGAAAAACTGTTTTTT. It codes for CSVRRQRNEKLFF.

The gene calls are TRBV6-6 and TRBJ2-7; 11 bases map to TRBD2. The CDR3 extends over 14 amino acids. V gave up 7 bases and J gave up 3 bases; unmatched junction bases: 5. CDR1 is MNHNY and CDR2 is SVGAGI in the germline V gene (reference sequence). The CDR3 sequence is CASIGTSGDYEQYF. For the CDR3, the DNA is TGTGCCAGCATAGGGACTAGCGGAGACTACGAGCAGTACTTC.

CDR3 nucleotides: TGTGCCAGTAGTAGGGGGGCGGGTCAGCCCCAGCATTTT. It encodes CASSRGAGQPQHF. V gene TRBV19 combines with J gene TRBJ1-5, with a tentative D call TRBD1 (6 bases). Per germline, CDR1 LNHDA and CDR2 SQIVND (reference sequence). The V and J ends lost 4 bases and 6 bases respectively, with 10 bases between them. The CDR3 is 13 amino acids.

The chain combines TRBV9 with TRBJ2-7, with D uncertain. Trimming left V 0 bases short and J 2 bases short, with 9 bases between. CDR1 and CDR2 from the germline V gene are SGDLS and YYNGEE. This CDR3 has 14 amino acids. The CDR3, as DNA: TGTGCCAGCAGCGTAGACTCTCCCCCCTACGAGCAGTACTTC. Translating gives CASSVDSPPYEQYF.

V usage is TRBV11-2 and J usage is TRBJ2-7; D uncertain. This CDR3 is 13 amino acids long. Germline lookup yields CDR1 SGHAT and CDR2 FQNNGV. V was cut by 0 bases and J by 12 bases, with 15 bases left in between. This CDR3 reads CASSLDRTDAVYF. The CDR3 DNA is TGTGCCAGCAGCTTAGATCGTACGGACGCGGTGTACTTC.

A few counts support this clone. The sample carries other DNA sequences with the same CDR3. This rearrangement joins TRBV19 to TRBJ2-7, with 10 nucleotides matching TRBD2. Germline CDR1 is LNHDA and CDR2 is SQIVND (reference sequence). V shed 4 bases and J 3 bases; nucleotides not matched to a gene: 3. This CDR3 region has 14 residues. CDR3 loop: CASSRTSGRYEQYF. The DNA of the CDR3 is TGTGCCAGTAGTAGGACTAGCGGCCGCTACGAGCAGTACTTC.

DNA for the CDR3: TGTGCCAGCAGCCCCGGGTTGGGGTCCTACAATGAGCAGTTCTTC. Residues: CASSPGLGSYNEQFF. The V and J genes are TRBV28 and TRBJ2-1; D remains unclear. Trimming removed 6 bases from V and 1 base from J, with 13 bases in between. Germline V lookup: CDR1 MDHEN, CDR2 SYDVKM. The CDR3 has 15 amino acids.

V gene TRBV9 combines with J gene TRBJ2-1, with TRBD2 matching 9 bases. The V segment lost 4 bases and the J segment 0 bases; nucleotides outside the gene matches: 26. This CDR3 has 23 amino acids. Per germline, CDR1 SGDLS and CDR2 YYNGEE. CDR3 sequence: CASSSRGGLLAGGPESSYNEQFF. The CDR3, as DNA: TGTGCCAGCAGCTCCCGGGGCGGTTTGCTGGCGGGAGGGCCAGAGAGCTCCTACAATGAGCAGTTCTTC. Complete variable domain (other parts from reference TRBV9 and TRBJ2-1): DSGVTQTPKHLITATGQRVTLRCSPRSGDLSVYWYQQSLDQGLQFLIQYYNGEERAKGNILERFSAQQFPDLHSELNLSSLELGDSALYFCASSSRGGLLAGGPESSYNEQFFGPGTRLTVL.

This chain connects TRBV2 to TRBJ1-5; D not resolved. The CDR3 has 16 residues. V dropped 2 bases and J dropped 2 bases, with 13 bases sitting between them. The germline gives CDR1 SNHLY, CDR2 FYNNEI. DNA of the CDR3: TGTGCCAGCAGTGAAACGTCCTCTGGGGGCAATCAGCCCCAGCATTTT. Translating it yields CASSETSSGGNQPQHF.

The chain combines TRBV27 with TRBJ2-2, with 7 nucleotides matching TRBD1. The CDR3 is 16 residues long. The J segment lost 1 base and the V segment lost 5 bases, leaving 7 bases of the junction unmatched. The V gene's germline CDR1 is MNHEY and CDR2 SMNVEV (reference sequence). The CDR3 spells CASSLGTALNTGELFF. As DNA, the CDR3 is TGTGCCAGCAGTCTCGGGACAGCGCTGAACACCGGGGAGCTGTTTTTT.

The J gene is TRBJ2-7, the V gene TRBV29-1; D is undetermined. Germline V gives CDR1 SQVTM, CDR2 ANQGSEA. CDR3 size: 11 residues. The V gene lost 4 bases and the J gene lost 4 bases, with 8 bases spanning the gap. The CDR3 DNA reads as TGCAGCGTTGTTGGCCAGTACGAGCAGTACTTC. This codes for CSVVGQYEQYF.